The text below deals with one T cell receptor beta chain. The antigen is not known. This entry comes from a study of T cell responses to AZD1222 COVID-19 vaccine. Whole-study findings and limits: With two AZD1222 doses given, Spike-specific TCR breadth and depth both rose. Regions left unmutated in variants are reportedly the target of nearly half of spike-specific TCRs.

Deletions cut 0 bases from V and 1 base from J, with 11 bases between. Per the germline V gene, CDR1 is SGHVS and CDR2 is FNYEAQ. The CDR3 consists of 16 residues. TCRdb keeps only in-frame clones here, not all; method: immunoSEQ multiplex PCR. The sample has 110,000 or so clones, 80% to 90% seen once. The chain combines TRBV7-6 with TRBJ2-3; possibly TRBD1 or TRBD2 for D (6 bases each). This sequence originates from an adult who received the AZD1222 COVID-19 vaccine. The input for sequencing was peripheral blood, taken 28 days after the second AZD1222 dose. The CDR3 loop is CASSLAGGGRTDTQYF. For the CDR3, the DNA is TGTGCCAGCAGCTTAGCGGGGGGCGGCCGCACAGATACGCAGTATTTT. Full variable domain (rest looked up from reference TRBV7-6 and TRBJ2-3): GAGVSQSPRYKVTKRGQDVALRCDPISGHVSLYWYRQALGQGPEFLTYFNYEAQQDKSGLPNDRFSAERPEGSISTLTIQRTEQRDSAMYRCASSLAGGGRTDTQYFGPGTRLTVL.